The clone carrying this T cell receptor beta chain was recorded a few times. Sequencing used immunoSEQ multiplex PCR; TCRdb keeps in-frame clones, though not all of them. The repertoire holds roughly 150,000 clones, with over 75% as singletons. The data belong to a study of cytotoxic CD8 clonotypes in ibrutinib-treated CLL. Germline CDR1 reads MDHEN; CDR2 reads SYDVKM. Trimming stripped 7 bases from V and 2 bases from J, with 9 bases between. This CDR3 is 13 amino acids long. The chain combines TRBV28 with TRBJ1-5; D might be TRBD1 (6 bases). The receptor was derived from a human donor with chronic lymphocytic leukemia. Sequencing used PBMCs, obtained at disease progression, from a patient treated with ibrutinib. The CDR3 DNA reads TGTGCCAGCAAGGGGGTACGCAATCAGCCCCAGCATTTT. Amino acid sequence: CASKGVRNQPQHF. Variable domain in full (rest from reference TRBV28 and TRBJ1-5): DVKVTQSSRYLVKRTGEKVFLECVQDMDHENMFWYRQDPGLGLRLIYFSYDVKMKEKGDIPEGYSVSREKKERFSLILESASTNQTSMYLCASKGVRNQPQHFGDGTRLSIL.